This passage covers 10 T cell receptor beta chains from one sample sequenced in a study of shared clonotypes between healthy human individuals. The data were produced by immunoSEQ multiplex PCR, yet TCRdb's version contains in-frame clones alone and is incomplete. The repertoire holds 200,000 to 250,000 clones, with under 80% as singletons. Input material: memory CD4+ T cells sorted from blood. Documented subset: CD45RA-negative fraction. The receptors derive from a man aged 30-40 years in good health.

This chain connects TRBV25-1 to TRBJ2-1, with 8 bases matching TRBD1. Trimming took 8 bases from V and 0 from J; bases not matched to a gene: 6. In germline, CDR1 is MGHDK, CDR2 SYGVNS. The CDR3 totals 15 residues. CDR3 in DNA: TGTGCCAGCGGGGGAGACAGGGGCTCCTACAATGAGCAGTTCTTC. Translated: CASGGDRGSYNEQFF.

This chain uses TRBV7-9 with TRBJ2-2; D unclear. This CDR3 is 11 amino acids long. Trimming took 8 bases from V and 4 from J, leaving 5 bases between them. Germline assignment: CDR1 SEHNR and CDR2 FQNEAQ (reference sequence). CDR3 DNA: TGTGCCAGCCCCGTCACCGGGGAGCTGTTTTTT. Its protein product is CASPVTGELFF.

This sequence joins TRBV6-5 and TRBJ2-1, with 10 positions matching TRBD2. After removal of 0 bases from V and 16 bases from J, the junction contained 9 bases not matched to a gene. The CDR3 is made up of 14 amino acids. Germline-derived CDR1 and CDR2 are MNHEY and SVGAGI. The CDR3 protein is CASSYSFSGRRFFF. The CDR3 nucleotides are TGTGCCAGCAGTTACTCTTTTAGCGGGAGGAGATTCTTCTTC.

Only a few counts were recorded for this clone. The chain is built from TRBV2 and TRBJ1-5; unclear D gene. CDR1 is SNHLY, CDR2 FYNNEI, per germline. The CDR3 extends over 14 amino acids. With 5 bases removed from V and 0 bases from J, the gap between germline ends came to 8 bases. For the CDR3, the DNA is TGTGCCAGCAGTCCGTCAGCTAGCAATCAGCCCCAGCATTTT. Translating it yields CASSPSASNQPQHF.

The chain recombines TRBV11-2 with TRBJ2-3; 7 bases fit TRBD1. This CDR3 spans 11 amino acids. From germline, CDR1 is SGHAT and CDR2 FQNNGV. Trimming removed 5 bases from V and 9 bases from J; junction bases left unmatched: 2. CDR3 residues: CASSQQGTQYF. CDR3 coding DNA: TGTGCCAGCAGCCAACAGGGGACGCAGTATTTT. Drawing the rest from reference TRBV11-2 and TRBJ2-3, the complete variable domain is EAGVAQSPRYKIIEKRQSVAFWCNPISGHATLYWYQQILGQGPKLLIQFQNNGVVDDSQLPKDRFSAERLKGVDSTLKIQPAKLEDSAVYLCASSQQGTQYFGPGTRLTVL.

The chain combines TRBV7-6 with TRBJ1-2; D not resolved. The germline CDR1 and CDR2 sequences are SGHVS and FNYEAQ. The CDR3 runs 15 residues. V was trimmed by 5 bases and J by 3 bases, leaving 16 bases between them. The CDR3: CASSLGGPRDYGYTF. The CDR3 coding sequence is TGTGCCAGCAGCCTGGGAGGGCCCCGGGACTATGGCTACACCTTC. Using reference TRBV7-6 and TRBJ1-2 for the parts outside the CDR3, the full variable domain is GAGVSQSPRYKVTKRGQDVALRCDPISGHVSLYWYRQALGQGPEFLTYFNYEAQQDKSGLPNDRFSAERPEGSISTLTIQRTEQRDSAMYRCASSLGGPRDYGYTFGSGTRLTVV.

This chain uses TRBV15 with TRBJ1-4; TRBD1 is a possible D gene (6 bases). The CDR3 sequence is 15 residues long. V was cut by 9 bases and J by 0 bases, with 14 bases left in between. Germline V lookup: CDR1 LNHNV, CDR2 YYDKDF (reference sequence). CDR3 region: CATRQEKATNEKLFF. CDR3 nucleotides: TGTGCCACTAGACAGGAAAAAGCAACTAATGAAAAACTGTTTTTT. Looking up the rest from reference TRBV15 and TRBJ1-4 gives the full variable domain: DAMVIQNPRYQVTQFGKPVTLSCSQTLNHNVMYWYQQKSSQAPKLLFHYYDKDFNNEADTPDNFQSRRPNTSFCFLDIRSPGLGDTAMYLCATRQEKATNEKLFFGSGTQLSVL.

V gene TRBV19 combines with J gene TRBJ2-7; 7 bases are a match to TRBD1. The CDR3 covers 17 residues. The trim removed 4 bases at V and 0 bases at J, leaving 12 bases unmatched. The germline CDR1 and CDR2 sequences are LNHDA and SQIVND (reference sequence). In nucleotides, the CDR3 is TGTGCCAGTAGTACCCTCGCCCAGGGGGACGGCTCCTACGAGCAGTACTTC. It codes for CASSTLAQGDGSYEQYF.

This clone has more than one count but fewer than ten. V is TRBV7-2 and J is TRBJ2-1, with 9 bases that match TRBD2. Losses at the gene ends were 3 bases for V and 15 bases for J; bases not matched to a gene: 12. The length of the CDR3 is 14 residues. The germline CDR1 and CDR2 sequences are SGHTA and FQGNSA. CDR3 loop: CASSLRDRGLAWFF. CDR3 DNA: TGTGCCAGCAGCTTGAGGGATCGAGGACTAGCGTGGTTCTTC.

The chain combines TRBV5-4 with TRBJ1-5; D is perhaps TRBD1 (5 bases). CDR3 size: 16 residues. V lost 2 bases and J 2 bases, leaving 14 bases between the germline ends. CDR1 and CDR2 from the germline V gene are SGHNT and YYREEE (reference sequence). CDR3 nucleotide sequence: TGTGCCAGCAGCTTTGCTGCAGGGATTGGCAATCAGCCCCAGCATTTT. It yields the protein CASSFAAGIGNQPQHF.